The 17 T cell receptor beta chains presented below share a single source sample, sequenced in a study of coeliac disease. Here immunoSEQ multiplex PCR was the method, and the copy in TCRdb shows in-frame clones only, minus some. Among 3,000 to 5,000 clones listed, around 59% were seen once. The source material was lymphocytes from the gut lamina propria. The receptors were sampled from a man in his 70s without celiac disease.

The CDR3 nucleotides are TGCGCCAGCAGCTTGGGTGAGACCGGAGGCTACGAGCAGTACTTC. It specifies CASSLGETGGYEQYF. The gene calls are TRBV5-1 and TRBJ2-7; a weak D match, TRBD2 (5 bases). Deletions cut 0 bases from V and 3 bases from J, with 13 bases between. The length of the CDR3 is 15 residues. The germline gives CDR1 SGHRS, CDR2 YFSETQ.

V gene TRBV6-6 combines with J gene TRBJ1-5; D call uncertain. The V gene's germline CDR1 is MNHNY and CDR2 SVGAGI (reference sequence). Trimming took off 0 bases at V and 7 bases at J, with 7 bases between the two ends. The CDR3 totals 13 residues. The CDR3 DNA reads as TGTGCCAGCAGTTACTCGGAGTCACAGCCCCAGCATTTT. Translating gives CASSYSESQPQHF.

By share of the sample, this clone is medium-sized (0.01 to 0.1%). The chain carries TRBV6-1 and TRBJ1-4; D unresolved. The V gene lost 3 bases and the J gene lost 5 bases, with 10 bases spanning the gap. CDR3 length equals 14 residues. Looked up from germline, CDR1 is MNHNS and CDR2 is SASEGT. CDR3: CASSDQTGNEKLFF. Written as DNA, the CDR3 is TGTGCCAGCAGTGATCAGACGGGGAATGAAAAACTGTTTTTT.

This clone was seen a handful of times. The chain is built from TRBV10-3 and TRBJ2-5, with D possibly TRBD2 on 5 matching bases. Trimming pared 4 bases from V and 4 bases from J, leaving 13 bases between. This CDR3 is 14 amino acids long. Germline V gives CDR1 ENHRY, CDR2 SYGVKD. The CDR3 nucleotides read TGTGCCATCAGTGGGCTAAACCGGGGAGAGACCCAGTACTTC. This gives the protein CAISGLNRGETQYF.

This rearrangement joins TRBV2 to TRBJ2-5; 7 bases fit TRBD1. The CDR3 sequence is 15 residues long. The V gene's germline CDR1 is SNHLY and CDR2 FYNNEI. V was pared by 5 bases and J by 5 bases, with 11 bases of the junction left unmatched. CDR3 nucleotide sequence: TGTGCCAGCAGTCCCCAAAGACAGGGTTTGGAGACCCAGTACTTC. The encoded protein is CASSPQRQGLETQYF.

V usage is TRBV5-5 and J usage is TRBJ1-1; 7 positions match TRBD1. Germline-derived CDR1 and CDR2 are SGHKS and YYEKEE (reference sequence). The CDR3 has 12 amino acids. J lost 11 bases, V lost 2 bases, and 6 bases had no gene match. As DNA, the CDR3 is TGTGCCAGCAGCTTTGACAGGGTTCCGGCTTTCTTT. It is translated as CASSFDRVPAFF.

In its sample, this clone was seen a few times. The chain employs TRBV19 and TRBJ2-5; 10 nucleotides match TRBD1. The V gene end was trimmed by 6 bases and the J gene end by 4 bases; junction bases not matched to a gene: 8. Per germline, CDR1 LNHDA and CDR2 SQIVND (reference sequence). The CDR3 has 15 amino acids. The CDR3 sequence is CASSPGQGRIETQYF. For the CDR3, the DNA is TGTGCCAGTAGCCCGGGACAGGGGAGGATAGAGACCCAGTACTTC. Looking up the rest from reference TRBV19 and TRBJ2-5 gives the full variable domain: DGGITQSPKYLFRKEGQNVTLSCEQNLNHDAMYWYRQDPGQGLRLIYYSQIVNDFQKGDIAEGYSVSREKKESFPLTVTSAQKNPTAFYLCASSPGQGRIETQYFGPGTRLLVL.

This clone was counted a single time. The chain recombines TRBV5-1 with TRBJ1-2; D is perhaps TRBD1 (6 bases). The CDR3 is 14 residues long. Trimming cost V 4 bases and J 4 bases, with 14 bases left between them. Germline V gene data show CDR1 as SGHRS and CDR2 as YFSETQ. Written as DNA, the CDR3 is TGCGCCAGCAGCCTAGAACAGGGAACCTATGGCTACACCTTC. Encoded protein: CASSLEQGTYGYTF.

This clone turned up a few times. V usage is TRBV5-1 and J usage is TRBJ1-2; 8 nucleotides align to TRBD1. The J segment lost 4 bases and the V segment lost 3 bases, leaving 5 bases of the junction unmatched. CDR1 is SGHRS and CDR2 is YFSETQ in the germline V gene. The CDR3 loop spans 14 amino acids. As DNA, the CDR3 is TGCGCCAGCAGCTCTACAGGGGGAGGCTATGGCTACACCTTC. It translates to CASSSTGGGYGYTF. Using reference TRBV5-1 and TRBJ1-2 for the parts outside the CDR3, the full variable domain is KAGVTQTPRYLIKTRGQQVTLSCSPISGHRSVSWYQQTPGQGLQFLFEYFSETQRNKGNFPGRFSGRQFSNSRSEMNVSTLELGDSALYLCASSSTGGGYGYTFGSGTRLTVV.

In DNA, the CDR3 is TGTGCCAGCAGCACCCGCGGGGGGGTTGGCTACACCTTC. It encodes CASSTRGGVGYTF. V usage is TRBV7-2 and J usage is TRBJ1-2; TRBD1 is a possible D gene (5 bases). Between the trimmed V and J ends, which lost 5 bases and 7 bases, there was a span of 14 bases. The CDR3 loop spans 13 amino acids. The germline V gene encodes CDR1 SGHTA and CDR2 FQGNSA.

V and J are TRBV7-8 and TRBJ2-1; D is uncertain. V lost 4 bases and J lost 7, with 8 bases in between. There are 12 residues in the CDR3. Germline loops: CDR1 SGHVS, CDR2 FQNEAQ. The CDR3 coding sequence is TGTGCCAGCAGCTCGGAGAGGAATGAGCAGTTCTTC. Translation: CASSSERNEQFF.

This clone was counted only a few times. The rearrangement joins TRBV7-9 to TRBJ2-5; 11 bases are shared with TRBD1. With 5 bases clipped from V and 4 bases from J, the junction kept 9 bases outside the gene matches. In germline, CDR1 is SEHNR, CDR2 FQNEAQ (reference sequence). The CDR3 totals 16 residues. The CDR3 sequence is CASSPRRGQGGETQYF. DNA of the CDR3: TGTGCCAGCAGCCCAAGACGGGGACAGGGGGGAGAGACCCAGTACTTC.

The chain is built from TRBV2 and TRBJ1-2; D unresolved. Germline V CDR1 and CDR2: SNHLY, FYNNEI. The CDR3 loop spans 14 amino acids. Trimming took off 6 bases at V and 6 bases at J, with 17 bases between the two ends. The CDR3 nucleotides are TGTGCCAGCAGGGGCTTCCCTGGGTACGATGGCTACACCTTC. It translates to CASRGFPGYDGYTF. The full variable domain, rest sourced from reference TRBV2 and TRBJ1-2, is EPEVTQTPSHQVTQMGQEVILRCVPISNHLYFYWYRQILGQKVEFLVSFYNNEISEKSEIFDDQFSVERPDGSNFTLKIRSTKLEDSAMYFCASRGFPGYDGYTFGSGTRLTVV.

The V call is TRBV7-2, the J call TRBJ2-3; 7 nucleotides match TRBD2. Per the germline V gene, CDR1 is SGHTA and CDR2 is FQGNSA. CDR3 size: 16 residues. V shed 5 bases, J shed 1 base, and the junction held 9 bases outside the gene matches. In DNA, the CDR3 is TGTGCCAGCAGCAGCTCTTTGGGGGGGGGCACAGATACGCAGTATTTT. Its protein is CASSSSLGGGTDTQYF.

The CDR3 reads CATQGASEQFF. The CDR3 nucleotides read TGTGCCACACAGGGGGCGAGTGAGCAGTTCTTC. The V gene is TRBV7-8, the J gene TRBJ2-1, with 9 nucleotides matching TRBD1. Unmatched junction bases numbered 4, after V lost 10 bases and J lost 9 bases. The CDR3 consists of 11 residues. CDR1 SGHVS and CDR2 FQNEAQ come from the germline V gene.

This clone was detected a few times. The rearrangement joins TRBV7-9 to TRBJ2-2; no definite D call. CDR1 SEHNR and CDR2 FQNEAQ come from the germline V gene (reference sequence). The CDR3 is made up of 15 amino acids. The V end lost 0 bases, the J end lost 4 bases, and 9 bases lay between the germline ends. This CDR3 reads CASSLAAPGTGELFF. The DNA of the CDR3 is TGTGCCAGCAGCTTAGCCGCGCCGGGCACCGGGGAGCTGTTTTTT.

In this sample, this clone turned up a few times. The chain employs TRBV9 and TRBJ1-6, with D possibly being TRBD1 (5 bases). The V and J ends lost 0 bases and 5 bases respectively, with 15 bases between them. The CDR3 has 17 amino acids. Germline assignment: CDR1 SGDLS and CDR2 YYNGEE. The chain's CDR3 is CASSVGISGSNNSPLHF. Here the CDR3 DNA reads TGTGCCAGCAGCGTAGGTATTTCAGGGTCGAATAATTCACCCCTCCACTTT.